This T cell receptor (beta chain) was sequenced in a study of cytomegalovirus exposure and HLA in healthy donors. CDR1 is SNHLY and CDR2 is FYNNEI in the germline V gene. After removal of 3 bases from V and 7 bases from J, the junction contained 5 bases not matched to a gene. The CDR3 extends over 15 amino acids. Assay used: immunoSEQ multiplex PCR; TCRdb lists only in-frame clones, some missing. The sample yields 70,000 or so clones, roughly nine tenths seen once. Sequenced: PBMCs. This sequence originates from a man in his late teens or twenties in good health and CMV-seronegative. This chain connects TRBV2 to TRBJ2-1, with TRBD1 identical over 11 bases. Here the CDR3 reads CASSETGQGGNEQFF. CDR3 coding DNA: TGTGCCAGCAGTGAGACGGGACAGGGGGGGAATGAGCAGTTCTTC.